This TCR beta chain comes out of a study of T-cell memory formation after mild COVID-19. CDR1 and CDR2 from the germline V gene are SGHRS and YFSETQ. The CDR3 loop spans 15 amino acids. V lost 3 bases and J lost 7; bases outside the gene matches: 9. TCRdb itself ran the 5' RACE reads through MiXCR, one entry per CDR3 protein. This table has about 90,000 distinct CDR3 sequences, more than 12% appearing once. The sequenced material came from PBMCs or a T cell subset sorted from them (not recorded which). The J gene is TRBJ2-1, the V gene TRBV5-1, with 8 bases fitting TRBD2. This TCR derives from a man aged 18 to 29 who had mild COVID-19 (a few samples of this study predate the infection). Cell type and time point are not known. The DNA for the CDR3 is TGCGCCAGCAGCTACGAGCGGGGGCCCAATAATGAGCAGTTCTTC. Translation: CASSYERGPNNEQFF.